This T cell receptor (beta chain) was sequenced for a study of PD-1 blockade in classical Hodgkin lymphoma. This CDR3 has 13 amino acids. From germline, CDR1 is WSHSY and CDR2 SAAADI. The ends lost 6 bases at V and 6 bases at J; junction bases unmatched: 6. Described time point: cycle 4 day 1 (C4D1), after 5 to 7 weeks of nivolumab. Relapses following autologous stem cell transplantation were seen in all patients, with brentuximab vedotin exposure varying. Patients' outcomes at their best amounted to complete response, partial response or progressive disease. Repertoires were generated with immunoSEQ multiplex PCR, while TCRdb's copy carries only in-frame clones and drops some. The sample contains roughly 94,000 clones, roughly 91% of which appear only once.

This sequence originates from a human donor with classical Hodgkin lymphoma. This specimen consisted of peripheral blood mononuclear cells (PBMCs), obtained before the fourth cycle of nivolumab. The rearrangement links TRBV10-2 to TRBJ2-7, with 9 nucleotides matching TRBD2. This chain's CDR3 is CASRAGGTGEQYF. The CDR3 bases are TGCGCCAGCAGGGCGGGAGGGACGGGCGAGCAGTACTTC.